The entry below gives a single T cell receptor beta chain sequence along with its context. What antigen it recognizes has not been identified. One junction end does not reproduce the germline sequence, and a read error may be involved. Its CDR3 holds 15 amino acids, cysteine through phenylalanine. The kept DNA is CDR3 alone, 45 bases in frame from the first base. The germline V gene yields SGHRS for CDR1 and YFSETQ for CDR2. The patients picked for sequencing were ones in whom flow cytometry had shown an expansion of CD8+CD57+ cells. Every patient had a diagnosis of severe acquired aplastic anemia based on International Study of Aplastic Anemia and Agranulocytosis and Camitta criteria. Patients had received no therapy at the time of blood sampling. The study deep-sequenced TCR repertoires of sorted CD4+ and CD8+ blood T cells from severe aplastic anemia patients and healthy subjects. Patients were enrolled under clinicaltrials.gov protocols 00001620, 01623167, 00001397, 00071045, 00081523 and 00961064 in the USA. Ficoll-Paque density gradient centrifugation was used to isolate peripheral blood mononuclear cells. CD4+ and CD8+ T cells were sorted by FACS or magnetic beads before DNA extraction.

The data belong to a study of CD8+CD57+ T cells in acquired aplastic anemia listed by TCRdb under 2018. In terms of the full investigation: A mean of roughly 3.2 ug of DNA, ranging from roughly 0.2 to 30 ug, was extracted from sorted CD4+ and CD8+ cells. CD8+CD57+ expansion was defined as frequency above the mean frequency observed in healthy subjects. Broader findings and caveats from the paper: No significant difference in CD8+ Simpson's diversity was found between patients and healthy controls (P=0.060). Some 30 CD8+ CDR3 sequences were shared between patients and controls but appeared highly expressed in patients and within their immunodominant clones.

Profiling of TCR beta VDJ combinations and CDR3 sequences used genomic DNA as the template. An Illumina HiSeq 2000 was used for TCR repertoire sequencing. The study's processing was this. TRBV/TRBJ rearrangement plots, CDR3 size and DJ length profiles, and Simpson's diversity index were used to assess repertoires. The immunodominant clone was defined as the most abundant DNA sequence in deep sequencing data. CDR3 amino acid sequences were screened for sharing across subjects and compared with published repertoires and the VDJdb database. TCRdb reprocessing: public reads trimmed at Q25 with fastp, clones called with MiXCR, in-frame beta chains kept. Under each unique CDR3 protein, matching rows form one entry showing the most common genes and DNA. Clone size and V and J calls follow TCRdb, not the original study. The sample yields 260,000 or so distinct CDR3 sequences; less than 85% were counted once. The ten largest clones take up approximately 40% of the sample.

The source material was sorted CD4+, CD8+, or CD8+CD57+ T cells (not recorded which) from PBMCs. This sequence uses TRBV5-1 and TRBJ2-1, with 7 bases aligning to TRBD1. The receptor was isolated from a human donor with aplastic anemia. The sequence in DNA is TGTGCCAGCAGCGTAGGGGGACAGAGCACAAATGAGCAGTTCTTC. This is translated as CASSVGGQSTNEQFF.